The next 19 T cell receptor beta chains were all read from a single sample in a study of blood T cell repertoires in COVID-19. The assay was immunoSEQ multiplex PCR, and TCRdb's table has in-frame clones only and misses some. The sample records under 450,000 clones, roughly 92% being singletons. The source material was PBMCs or T cells enriched from blood (not recorded which). The origin of the receptors is a woman in her thirties or forties who had been exposed to COVID-19.

The chain joins TRBV5-1 to TRBJ2-6; TRBD1 agrees at 7 bases. Germline V gene lookup returns CDR1 SGHRS and CDR2 YFSETQ. Trimming removed 1 base from V and 0 bases from J; junction bases left unmatched: 10. CDR3 size: 19 residues. CDR3 region: CASSLKGLKGASGANVLTF. In DNA form, the CDR3 reads TGCGCCAGCAGCTTGAAGGGTTTGAAGGGGGCCTCTGGGGCCAACGTCCTGACTTTC.

The chain has TRBV7-6 and TRBJ1-2, with TRBD1 matching 7 bases. CDR3 size: 15 residues. Losses at the gene ends were 2 bases for V and 5 bases for J; bases not matched to a gene: 8. Germline V CDR1 and CDR2: SGHVS, FNYEAQ. The CDR3 nucleotides read TGTGCCAGCAGCTTAAAAACAGGGGAAACTTATGGCTACACCTTC. This sequence encodes CASSLKTGETYGYTF.

V and J are TRBV7-9 and TRBJ1-2; the D gene is possibly TRBD1 (5 bases). CDR1 and CDR2 (germline): SEHNR, FQNEAQ (reference sequence). V was clipped by 5 bases and J by 5 bases, with 15 bases between them. The CDR3 is 14 amino acids. For the CDR3, the DNA is TGTGCCAGCAGCAGACGGGACTCCTGGTATGGCTACACCTTC. Residues: CASSRRDSWYGYTF. Together with reference TRBV7-9 and TRBJ1-2, the CDR3 gives the full variable domain: DTGVSQNPRHKITKRGQNVTFRCDPISEHNRLYWYRQTLGQGPEFLTYFQNEAQLEKSRLLSDRFSAERPKGSFSTLEIQRTEQGDSAMYLCASSRRDSWYGYTFGSGTRLTVV.

J is TRBJ1-1 and V is TRBV7-2; D unresolved. The CDR3 consists of 14 residues. Germline V lookup: CDR1 SGHTA, CDR2 FQGNSA. The germline V and J ends were trimmed by 1 base and 7 bases, with 13 bases remaining between them. This CDR3 reads CASSLEYWADEAFF. CDR3 DNA sequence: TGTGCCAGCAGCTTAGAATATTGGGCAGATGAAGCTTTCTTT.

This sequence joins TRBV19 and TRBJ2-1; D gene ambiguous. V gave up 0 bases and J gave up 11 bases, with 8 bases separating them. This CDR3 comprises 12 residues. CDR1 is LNHDA, CDR2 SQIVND, per germline (reference sequence). Here the CDR3 reads CASSIDHSKQFF. The CDR3 DNA follows: TGTGCCAGTAGTATAGATCATAGTAAGCAGTTCTTC. Full variable domain (outside the CDR3, taken from reference TRBV19 and TRBJ2-1): DGGITQSPKYLFRKEGQNVTLSCEQNLNHDAMYWYRQDPGQGLRLIYYSQIVNDFQKGDIAEGYSVSREKKESFPLTVTSAQKNPTAFYLCASSIDHSKQFFGPGTRLTVL.

The rearrangement joins TRBV27 to TRBJ1-1, with TRBD1 matching 7 bases. The V gene end was trimmed by 5 bases and the J gene end by 0 bases; junction bases not matched to a gene: 6. Germline loops: CDR1 MNHEY, CDR2 SMNVEV (reference sequence). The CDR3 length is 15 residues. The CDR3 nucleotides are TGTGCCAGCAGTCCGCGACAGGGATTGAACACTGAAGCTTTCTTT. It specifies CASSPRQGLNTEAFF.

The table lists this clone with a few counts. The chain carries TRBV7-3 and TRBJ2-1, with unresolved D. Trimming removed 5 bases from V and 0 bases from J, with 14 bases in between. CDR1 and CDR2 from the germline V gene are SGHTA and FQGTGA. This CDR3 region has 16 residues. The CDR3 sequence: CASSPKTSSSYNEQFF. CDR3 nucleotides: TGTGCCAGCAGCCCGAAGACTTCGAGCTCCTACAATGAGCAGTTCTTC.

The chain is built from TRBV3-1 (or the pseudogene TRBV3-2) and TRBJ2-7, with TRBD2 matching over 7 bases. Trimming at V came to 8 bases and at J to 4 bases, leaving 11 bases not matched to a gene. Looked up from germline, CDR1 is LGHDT and CDR2 is YNNKEL (reference sequence). CDR3 length equals 14 residues. The chain's CDR3 is CASYGGGSIYEQYF. CDR3 DNA sequence: TGTGCCAGCTACGGGGGAGGGTCTATTTACGAGCAGTACTTC.

The rearrangement joins TRBV24-1 to TRBJ1-2, with 8 bases fitting TRBD1. CDR1 is KGHDR, CDR2 SFDVKD, per germline. The CDR3 is 15 amino acids. The J segment lost 8 bases and the V segment lost 1 base, leaving 8 bases of the junction unmatched. The CDR3 region has the DNA TGTGCCACCAGTGATTTAACAGGGGGTATTTGGGGCTACACCTTC. Its translation is CATSDLTGGIWGYTF.

The rearrangement uses TRBV15 and TRBJ1-1; weak D call: TRBD1 (6 bases). This CDR3 comprises 14 residues. V was pared by 3 bases and J by 4 bases, with 12 bases between. Germline loops: CDR1 LNHNV, CDR2 YYDKDF (reference sequence). As DNA, the CDR3 is TGTGCCACCAGCAGGGGAGGGGGGTTCACTGAAGCTTTCTTT. Its protein product is CATSRGGGFTEAFF.

V usage is TRBV2 and J usage is TRBJ2-2; 10 nucleotides agree with TRBD1. CDR3 size: 20 residues. The V gene end was trimmed by 8 bases and the J gene end by 4 bases; junction bases not matched to a gene: 22. The germline CDR1 and CDR2 sequences are SNHLY and FYNNEI. CDR3 bases: TGTGCCAGCCACGGAGACCTTGCGGGACAGGGGTGGGGAGGCACCGGGGAGCTGTTTTTT. Its translation: CASHGDLAGQGWGGTGELFF. Based on the CDR3 plus reference TRBV2 and TRBJ2-2, the full variable domain is EPEVTQTPSHQVTQMGQEVILRCVPISNHLYFYWYRQILGQKVEFLVSFYNNEISEKSEIFDDQFSVERPDGSNFTLKIRSTKLEDSAMYFCASHGDLAGQGWGGTGELFFGEGSRLTVL.

The rearrangement uses TRBV5-4 and TRBJ2-1; 12 positions match TRBD2. Germline V gene sequence: CDR1 SGHNT, CDR2 YYREEE (reference sequence). There are 17 residues in the CDR3. After removal of 4 bases from V and 7 bases from J, the junction contained 12 bases not matched to a gene. The CDR3 sequence is CASSPGLAGHDRNEQFF. CDR3 in DNA: TGTGCCAGCAGCCCCGGACTAGCGGGGCACGACCGGAATGAGCAGTTCTTC.

This sequence joins TRBV5-1 and TRBJ1-1; 7 nucleotides agree with TRBD1. Losses at the gene ends were 6 bases for V and 1 base for J; bases not matched to a gene: 3. The CDR3 is made up of 13 amino acids. Germline-derived CDR1 and CDR2 are SGHRS and YFSETQ. The CDR3 nucleotides are TGCGCCAGCAAGGGACAGCCGAACACTGAAGCTTTCTTT. Amino acids: CASKGQPNTEAFF.

V is TRBV5-1 and J is TRBJ2-5; D possibly corresponds to TRBD1 (5 bases). Germline V lookup: CDR1 SGHRS, CDR2 YFSETQ. CDR3 length equals 15 residues. Between the trimmed V and J ends, which lost 4 bases and 5 bases, there was a span of 18 bases. The CDR3 loop reads CASSQGLGSPETQYF. DNA for the CDR3: TGCGCCAGCAGCCAGGGCCTAGGTAGCCCGGAGACCCAGTACTTC. The full variable domain, its missing parts supplied by reference TRBV5-1 and TRBJ2-5, is KAGVTQTPRYLIKTRGQQVTLSCSPISGHRSVSWYQQTPGQGLQFLFEYFSETQRNKGNFPGRFSGRQFSNSRSEMNVSTLELGDSALYLCASSQGLGSPETQYFGPGTRLLVL.

The CDR3 loop reads CASSLRVDEQFF. CDR3 bases: TGTGCCAGCAGTTTACGGGTGGATGAGCAGTTCTTC. This sequence joins TRBV12-3 or TRBV12-4 and TRBJ2-1, with D unclear. The CDR3 is made up of 12 amino acids. With 2 bases removed from V and 8 bases from J, the gap between germline ends came to 7 bases.

The chain recombines TRBV5-4 with TRBJ2-7; 13 positions match TRBD2. Germline V gene lookup returns CDR1 SGHNT and CDR2 YYREEE (reference sequence). The CDR3 has 14 amino acids. V shed 4 bases and J 4 bases; nucleotides not matched to a gene: 2. Here the CDR3 DNA reads TGTGCCAGCAGCCGGACTAGCGGGAGTTACGAGCAGTACTTC. It codes for CASSRTSGSYEQYF.

This clone was detected once. V usage is TRBV6-2 or TRBV6-3 and J usage is TRBJ2-7; D remains ambiguous. The CDR3 is 15 amino acids. V lost 4 bases and J 0 bases, leaving 13 bases between the germline ends. Germline CDR1 is MNHEY and CDR2 is SVGEGT. CDR3 sequence (DNA): TGTGCCAGCAGTTCCATGAGGCGGAGCTCCTACGAGCAGTACTTC. Translating gives CASSSMRRSSYEQYF.

The rearrangement uses TRBV5-1 and TRBJ1-2; no definite D call. Deletions cut 0 bases from V and 2 bases from J, with 8 bases between. Germline CDR1 reads SGHRS; CDR2 reads YFSETQ. The CDR3 is 14 amino acids. The CDR3: CASSLEPKNYGYTF. The CDR3 DNA sequence: TGCGCCAGCAGCTTGGAGCCCAAAAACTATGGCTACACCTTC.

The rearrangement joins TRBV7-9 to TRBJ1-6; no clear D gene. CDR3 length: 15 amino acids. The germline CDR1 and CDR2 sequences are SEHNR and FQNEAQ (reference sequence). V lost 8 bases to trimming and J lost 6 bases, with 17 bases between them. The CDR3 bases are TGTGCCAGCCAAAGCGGGTCCTCTGGTAATTCACCCCTCCACTTT. Translated, it gives CASQSGSSGNSPLHF.